Shown below are 8 T cell receptor beta chains from a single sample sequenced in a study of Ad26.COV2.S vaccination and SARS-CoV-2 variants (dated by TCRdb to 2020 to 2023). Library method: the immunoSEQ multiplex PCR assay. The clones in this table, taken by TCRdb from immuneACCESS, are in-frame only. Not every clone is retained; where verified, under half of the shortfall comes from an unresolved V gene, and the cause of the rest is unknown. Present in this sample are roughly 350,000 clones, less than 90% of which were seen just once. The ten largest clones represent around 5.8% of the sample. The treatment or condition tag for this specimen amounts to: some 20 received Ad26.COV2.S at low or high dose, single or two shots; about 5 received placebo; per-sample allocation not given. For vaccine and placebo recipients, the sequenced repertoires came from samples collected on day 63 after the first injection.

Sequenced here: peripheral blood, sampled in a trial of Ad26.COV2.S vaccine versus placebo. Receptor source: a person between 18 and 65 years old who received the Ad26.COV2.S COVID-19 vaccine or a placebo.

This chain joins TRBV6-6 and TRBJ2-2, with 7 bases matching TRBD1. This CDR3 has 13 amino acids. Germline V lookup: CDR1 MNHNY, CDR2 SVGAGI (reference sequence). V dropped 6 bases and J dropped 6; count of bases not matched to a gene: 4. The DNA of the CDR3 is TGTGCCAGCAGCCTTACAGGGGCCGGGGAGCTGTTTTTT. Translation: CASSLTGAGELFF.

The gene calls are TRBV7-6 and TRBJ1-2, with D maybe TRBD1 (5 bases). CDR3 length: 14 residues. Trimming took off 1 base at V and 4 bases at J, with 10 bases between the two ends. Germline V CDR1 and CDR2: SGHVS, FNYEAQ. Written as DNA, the CDR3 is TGTGCCAGCAGCTTAGATGGGGCGGGCTATGGCTACACCTTC. Its protein product is CASSLDGAGYGYTF.

This chain connects TRBV5-6 to TRBJ2-7; tentatively, D is TRBD1 (6 bases). The CDR3 runs to 14 residues. The V and J ends lost 0 bases and 4 bases respectively, with 11 bases between them. In germline, CDR1 is SGHDT, CDR2 YYEEEE. In nucleotides, the CDR3 is TGTGCCAGCAGCTTGGGAGCAGGGGCGTACGAGCAGTACTTC. Protein product: CASSLGAGAYEQYF. The full variable domain, completed using reference TRBV5-6 and TRBJ2-7, is DAGVTQSPTHLIKTRGQQVTLRCSPKSGHDTVSWYQQALGQGPQFIFQYYEEEERQRGNFPDRFSGHQFPNYSSELNVNALLLGDSALYLCASSLGAGAYEQYFGPGTRLTVT.

The chain has TRBV7-9 and TRBJ2-1; TRBD2 agrees at 8 bases. The CDR3 is 17 amino acids. Germline V CDR1 and CDR2: SEHNR, FQNEAQ (reference sequence). V shed 2 bases, J shed 1 base, and the junction held 7 bases outside the gene matches. CDR3 nucleotide sequence: TGTGCCAGCAGCTTATCGTTAGCGGGGTCGTCCTACAATGAGCAGTTCTTC. This codes for CASSLSLAGSSYNEQFF. Using reference TRBV7-9 and TRBJ2-1 for the parts outside the CDR3, the full variable domain is DTGVSQNPRHKITKRGQNVTFRCDPISEHNRLYWYRQTLGQGPEFLTYFQNEAQLEKSRLLSDRFSAERPKGSFSTLEIQRTEQGDSAMYLCASSLSLAGSSYNEQFFGPGTRLTVL.

In regard to this clone: Distinct nucleotide sequences in the sample also encode this CDR3. The chain combines TRBV20-1 with TRBJ1-1, with a possible D match to TRBD1 (5 bases). The V gene's germline CDR1 is DFQATT and CDR2 SNEGSKA (reference sequence). The CDR3 length is 11 residues. The V end lost 5 bases, the J end lost 5 bases, and 9 bases lay between the germline ends. DNA for the CDR3: TGCAGTGCTCCCCGGGGGACTGAAGCTTTCTTT. Translating gives CSAPRGTEAFF.

The chain is built from TRBV30 and TRBJ1-1, with D hard to call. The CDR3 is 16 amino acids. Deletions cut 3 bases from V and 1 base from J, with 18 bases between. Per germline, CDR1 GTSNPN and CDR2 SVGIG (reference sequence). The CDR3 DNA is TGTGCCTGGAGCGCCTCTTTTTTCTCAGAGAACACTGAAGCTTTCTTT. Translating gives CAWSASFFSENTEAFF.

This chain connects TRBV5-4 to TRBJ1-3; D remains ambiguous. V was clipped by 0 bases and J by 1 base, with 5 bases between them. The CDR3 is 14 residues long. CDR1 is SGHNT and CDR2 is YYREEE in the germline V gene (reference sequence). The CDR3 DNA sequence: TGTGCCAGCAGCTTGGATTCATCTGGAAACACCATATATTTT. This sequence encodes CASSLDSSGNTIYF.

This rearrangement joins TRBV28 to TRBJ1-4; the match to TRBD1 covers 9 bases. Trimming at V came to 8 bases and at J to 5 bases, leaving 0 bases not matched to a gene. Germline CDR1 reads MDHEN; CDR2 reads SYDVKM. The CDR3 covers 12 residues. CDR3 coding DNA: TGTGCCAGCGGGACAGGGAATGAAAAACTGTTTTTT. This codes for CASGTGNEKLFF.